This entry lists 28 T cell receptor beta chains sequenced from one sample in a study of blood T cells in healthy people across ages. A second 7 to 11 cycle PCR used barcoded and J-beta primers. TCRdb processed the 5' RACE reads anew with MiXCR; each CDR3 protein has one entry. The sample lists about 1.5 million distinct CDR3 sequences; 42% were seen once. Sequencing was performed on blood. The origin of the receptors is a woman younger than 30 in good health.

V usage is TRBV7-9 and J usage is TRBJ2-4; tentative D call: TRBD2 (7 bases). Looked up from germline, CDR1 is SEHNR and CDR2 is FQNEAQ (reference sequence). This CDR3 region has 15 residues. V was shortened by 3 bases and J by 3 bases, with 12 bases between the two germline ends. The CDR3 reads CASSFGGHGKNIQYF. In DNA form, the CDR3 reads TGTGCCAGCAGCTTCGGGGGGCACGGCAAAAACATTCAGTACTTC.

The chain uses TRBV29-1 and TRBJ1-1, with 11 bases identical to TRBD1. The CDR3 spans 14 residues. CDR1 is SQVTM, CDR2 ANQGSEA, per germline. V was clipped by 4 bases and J by 7 bases; unmatched bases: 8. The CDR3 bases are TGCAGCGTTGCCTCGGGACAGGGGGGTAGTGAAGCTTTCTTT. This gives the protein CSVASGQGGSEAFF. The full variable domain, completed using reference TRBV29-1 and TRBJ1-1, is SAVISQKPSRDICQRGTSLTIQCQVDSQVTMMFWYRQQPGQSLTLIATANQGSEATYESGFVIDKFPISRPNLTFSTLTVSNMSPEDSSIYLCSVASGQGGSEAFFGQGTRLTVV.

This sequence joins TRBV11-2 and TRBJ1-6; no reliable D call. The germline V gene has CDR1 SGHAT and CDR2 FQNNGV. CDR3 size: 15 residues. The V and J ends lost 5 bases and 8 bases respectively, with 16 bases between them. The CDR3 DNA reads TGTGCCAGCAGCATCAGGCGCCCCGGGGATTCACCCCTCCACTTT. Translated, it gives CASSIRRPGDSPLHF.

V usage is TRBV4-1 and J usage is TRBJ2-5; 11 nucleotides line up with TRBD2. The CDR3 spans 16 residues. V was clipped by 1 base and J by 5 bases; unmatched bases: 6. Per germline, CDR1 MGHRA and CDR2 YSYEKL. The CDR3 DNA reads TGCGCCAGCAGCCAAGTAGCGGGGGGGCCTATGGAGACCCAGTACTTC. As protein: CASSQVAGGPMETQYF.

The J gene is TRBJ2-1, the V gene TRBV2; D gene uncertain. Trimming cost V 3 bases and J 4 bases, with 13 bases left between them. The CDR3 has 15 residues. Germline V gene sequence: CDR1 SNHLY, CDR2 FYNNEI. The CDR3 nucleotides are TGTGCCAGCAGTGACCAGAGTGGTCCGTACAATGAGCAGTTCTTC. Amino acids: CASSDQSGPYNEQFF.

The genes are TRBV28 and TRBJ2-7, with 7 bases that match TRBD1. V was pared by 5 bases and J by 3 bases, with 7 bases of the junction left unmatched. CDR1 is MDHEN and CDR2 is SYDVKM in the germline V gene. CDR3 length equals 14 residues. CDR3 in DNA: TGTGCCAGCAGTCGGGACAGCGAGAGCTACGAGCAGTACTTC. Translation: CASSRDSESYEQYF.

V and J are TRBV5-1 and TRBJ1-4; TRBD1 aligns across 9 bases. This CDR3 region has 19 residues. CDR1 and CDR2 from the germline V gene are SGHRS and YFSETQ. With V trimmed by 0 bases and J by 6 bases, 15 bases remained unmatched. This CDR3 reads CASSLVQGQGGNSHEKLFF. DNA for the CDR3: TGCGCCAGCAGCTTGGTTCAGGGACAGGGAGGAAATAGCCATGAAAAACTGTTTTTT.

The genes are TRBV2 and TRBJ2-4, with 7 positions matching TRBD1. The DNA end favors TRBJ2-5, so the J call may be wrong. This CDR3 is 14 amino acids long. CDR1 is SNHLY and CDR2 is FYNNEI in the germline V gene. The CDR3 protein is CASRSIGGEETQYF. CDR3 nucleotide sequence: TGTGCCAGCAGAAGTATAGGGGGCGAAGAGACCCAGTACTTC.

This clonotype showed up many times. The chain has TRBV10-3 and TRBJ2-1; 12 bases map to TRBD2. Germline V gene sequence: CDR1 ENHRY, CDR2 SYGVKD. V gave up 4 bases and J gave up 6 bases; unmatched junction bases: 1. This CDR3 comprises 14 residues. CDR3 residues: CAISGTSGTNEQFF. Written as DNA, the CDR3 is TGTGCCATCAGTGGGACTAGCGGGACCAATGAGCAGTTCTTC.

The CDR3 bases are TGTGCCAGTTATAGTCCCGGATCAAGACCTCAAGATACGCAGTATTTT. This translates into CASYSPGSRPQDTQYF. This chain links TRBV2 with TRBJ2-3; no clear D gene. Germline CDR1 reads SNHLY; CDR2 reads FYNNEI. Trimming cost V 9 bases and J 5 bases, with 24 bases left between them. The CDR3 covers 16 residues.

This clonotype has just a few counts. The rearrangement joins TRBV25-1 to TRBJ1-2; D is ambiguous. This CDR3 comprises 14 residues. V gave up 0 bases and J gave up 4 bases, with 9 bases separating them. CDR1 and CDR2 (germline): MGHDK, SYGVNS. Here the CDR3 DNA reads TGTGCCAGCAGTGAATACGGCGGAGGCTATGGCTACACCTTC. Translation: CASSEYGGGYGYTF.

Only a few counts were recorded for this clonotype. The V call is TRBV9, the J call TRBJ2-1; TRBD1 matches 7 bases. CDR3 length: 21 residues. The V gene end was trimmed by 0 bases and the J gene end by 3 bases; junction bases not matched to a gene: 21. Germline V gene sequence: CDR1 SGDLS, CDR2 YYNGEE. CDR3 protein: CASSVVGTDRVLAYYYNEQFF. The CDR3 DNA sequence: TGTGCCAGCAGCGTAGTAGGAACCGACAGGGTTTTGGCCTATTACTACAATGAGCAGTTCTTC.

The genes are TRBV6-6 and TRBJ1-1; weak D call: TRBD1 (5 bases). The CDR3 has 14 amino acids. Germline lookup yields CDR1 MNHNY and CDR2 SVGAGI (reference sequence). V lost 6 bases, J lost 9 bases, and 20 bases lay in between. DNA of the CDR3: TGTGCCAGCAGCTCCGGTATGGGGGGGAATAAAGCTTTCTTT. It is translated as CASSSGMGGNKAFF.

This clonotype turned up a few times. The gene calls are TRBV6-2 or TRBV6-3 and TRBJ2-3; TRBD2 matches at 7 bases. Germline values: CDR1 MNHEY, CDR2 SVGEGT. The CDR3 extends over 16 amino acids. Unmatched junction bases numbered 13, after V lost 8 bases and J lost 2 bases. The CDR3: CASDRRRTRYTDTQYF. The CDR3 DNA is TGTGCCAGCGACCGTAGACGGACTAGATACACAGATACGCAGTATTTT.

V is TRBV13 and J is TRBJ2-5; TRBD1 matches 7 bases. Germline V gene data show CDR1 as PRHDT and CDR2 as FYEKMQ (reference sequence). CDR3 length equals 15 residues. V trimming: 6 bases; J trimming: 0 bases; junction bases outside the gene matches: 7. The CDR3 nucleotides are TGTGCCAGCAGTAGCCGGGACAGCCACCAAGAGACCCAGTACTTC. It encodes CASSSRDSHQETQYF. Complete variable domain (other parts from reference TRBV13 and TRBJ2-5): AAGVIQSPRHLIKEKRETATLKCYPIPRHDTVYWYQQGPGQDPQFLISFYEKMQSDKGSIPDRFSAQQFSDYHSELNMSSLELGDSALYFCASSSRDSHQETQYFGPGTRLLVL.

This clonotype turned up a few times. The germline gene is not matched at one end of the junction; a read error may be the cause. The chain uses TRBV7-7 and TRBJ2-5; TRBD2 aligns across 10 bases. Germline CDR1 and CDR2: SSHAT and FNYEAQ (reference sequence). This CDR3 comprises 15 residues. CDR3 coding DNA: TGTGCTAGCAGCCGAGCGGGAGGGCTTCAAGAGACCCAGTACTTC. Amino acid sequence: CASSRAGGLQETQYF.

The gene calls are TRBV25-1 and TRBJ2-3; possible D gene TRBD2, 5 bases. The V gene's germline CDR1 is MGHDK and CDR2 SYGVNS. The length of the CDR3 is 19 residues. Trimming removed 1 base at V and 1 base at J, with 21 bases between. DNA of the CDR3: TGTGCCAGCAGTGAATCAGGACCGCGTCTCGACTACCGCACAGATACGCAGTATTTT. This codes for CASSESGPRLDYRTDTQYF.

This sequence joins TRBV7-2 and TRBJ1-1; D is unclear. Looked up from germline, CDR1 is SGHTA and CDR2 is FQGNSA. This CDR3 is built from 13 residues. Trimming stripped 2 bases from V and 5 bases from J, with 9 bases between. The CDR3 nucleotides read TGTGCCAGCAGCTTAAGGGTTGTAACTGAAGCTTTCTTT. Protein: CASSLRVVTEAFF.

Only a few counts were recorded for this clonotype. The chain links TRBV7-2 to TRBJ1-1; D uncertain. The CDR3 is 16 residues long. Germline CDR1 reads SGHTA; CDR2 reads FQGNSA. V lost 3 bases and J 1 base, leaving 15 bases between the germline ends. As DNA, the CDR3 is TGTGCCAGCAGCTTGGACCGGATACGGGGGAACACTGAAGCTTTCTTT. Translated: CASSLDRIRGNTEAFF.

The chain couples TRBV20-1 to TRBJ2-1, with TRBD1 identical over 7 bases. The CDR3 is made up of 11 amino acids. V was pared by 6 bases and J by 9 bases, with 5 bases of the junction left unmatched. The germline gives CDR1 DFQATT, CDR2 SNEGSKA (reference sequence). The chain's CDR3 is CSATQGCEQFF. DNA for the CDR3: TGCAGTGCCACACAGGGGTGTGAGCAGTTCTTC.

This clonotype has only one observation. This chain connects TRBV12-5 to TRBJ1-5; no clear D gene. The CDR3 spans 13 residues. V dropped 6 bases and J dropped 4 bases, with 10 bases sitting between them. Germline lookup yields CDR1 LGHNT and CDR2 FRNRAP. CDR3 amino acids: CASGPDGNQPQHF. The CDR3 nucleotides are TGTGCTAGTGGCCCAGACGGAAATCAGCCCCAGCATTTT.

V usage is TRBV20-1 and J usage is TRBJ2-1; D is perhaps TRBD1 (5 bases). The CDR3 spans 10 residues. Germline assignment: CDR1 DFQATT and CDR2 SNEGSKA (reference sequence). The V end lost 3 bases, the J end lost 13 bases, and 10 bases lay between the germline ends. The CDR3 reads CSARPDIQFF. CDR3 coding DNA: TGCAGTGCTAGGCCGGACATACAGTTCTTC.

V usage is TRBV2 and J usage is TRBJ2-7; TRBD2 matches 9 bases. CDR3 length: 14 amino acids. The germline CDR1 and CDR2 sequences are SNHLY and FYNNEI. J was trimmed by 7 bases and V by 6 bases; bases with no gene match: 10. The CDR3 region has the DNA TGTGCCAGCAGGGAACAAATAGCGGGAGATGAGCAGTACTTC. It is translated as CASREQIAGDEQYF.

This clonotype has at least ten counts. This chain links TRBV7-2 with TRBJ2-5; a possible D gene is TRBD2 (5 bases). Germline lookup yields CDR1 SGHTA and CDR2 FQGNSA. The V gene lost 3 bases and the J gene lost 0 bases, with 8 bases spanning the gap. This CDR3 region has 14 residues. The CDR3, as DNA: TGTGCCAGCAGCTTTCAGCGGAACCAAGAGACCCAGTACTTC. This encodes CASSFQRNQETQYF.

In this sample, this clonotype turned up many times. V is TRBV9 and J is TRBJ1-2; TRBD1 might be the D (6 bases). V was cut by 3 bases and J by 4 bases, with 10 bases left in between. The CDR3 runs 13 residues. The germline V gene has CDR1 SGDLS and CDR2 YYNGEE. Here the CDR3 reads CASSGTVFYGYTF. DNA of the CDR3: TGTGCCAGCAGCGGGACAGTTTTCTATGGCTACACCTTC.

Comment on this clonotype: This may be a read error: a much more frequent sequence differs by one nucleotide. This rearrangement joins TRBV25-1 to TRBJ2-6; maybe TRBD1 (5 bases). The CDR3 runs to 17 residues. Per the germline V gene, CDR1 is MGHDK and CDR2 is SYGVNS. In nucleotides, the CDR3 is TGTGCCAGCCTCCAAGTAGGGGCGCGTCCTGGGGCCAACGCCCTGACTTTC. This codes for CASLQVGARPGANALTF.

V is TRBV4-1 and J is TRBJ1-4; no reliable D call. Trimming shortened V by 6 bases and J by 2 bases, and 13 bases separated the two germline ends. The CDR3 consists of 15 residues. Germline loops: CDR1 MGHRA, CDR2 YSYEKL. As DNA, the CDR3 is TGCGCCAGCAGATTAAGCGGGGTGACTAATGAAAAACTGTTTTTT. Its protein is CASRLSGVTNEKLFF.

This clonotype has at least ten counts. V and J are TRBV20-1 and TRBJ2-7, with TRBD2 matching over 13 bases. V lost 5 bases, J lost 5 bases, and 6 bases stayed unmatched. From germline, CDR1 is DFQATT and CDR2 SNEGSKA (reference sequence). This CDR3 comprises 14 residues. The CDR3 here is CSAGLAGVGDEQYF. The CDR3 DNA reads TGCAGTGCTGGACTAGCGGGAGTGGGAGACGAGCAGTACTTC.